These T cell receptor beta chains were read from a single sample in a study of OX40 agonist ivuxolimab in advanced cancers. Sequencing used immunoSEQ multiplex PCR; TCRdb keeps in-frame clones, though not all of them. Of roughly 100,000 clones detected, 90% to 95% appear once; the ten largest clones hold about 0.24%. The specimen comprised CD4+ or CD8+ T cells sorted from blood, sampled in a trial of the OX40 agonist ivuxolimab. These receptors all come from an adult with an advanced solid tumor such as melanoma, head and neck, liver or kidney cancer. CDR3s include the opening cysteine and the closing phenylalanine or tryptophan. A D gene is named only where the DNA matches it firmly. The size of a clone is reported for some rows only, either as once, few or many, or as a class for expanded clones.

TRBV5-6	.	once	TRBJ2-3	TGTGCCAGCAGCTTGGCCAACACAGATACGCAGTATTTT	CASSLANTDTQYF
TRBV7-9	TRBD1	.	TRBJ2-2	TGTGCCAGCAGCGCCCTAGGGGGCTTGAACACCGGGGAGCTGTTTTTT	CASSALGGLNTGELFF
TRBV20-1	.	.	TRBJ1-1	TGCAGTGCTGAACGGGGGACTGAAGCTTTCTTT	CSAERGTEAFF
TRBV4-2	.	.	TRBJ1-1	TGTGCCAGCAGCCATTTAGGGACCAACACTGAAGCTTTCTTT	CASSHLGTNTEAFF
TRBV28	.	.	TRBJ2-4	TGTGCCAGCAGTTCGGGGCAGCTACTAGCCAAAAACATTCAGTACTTC	CASSSGQLLAKNIQYF
TRBV6-5	.	.	TRBJ2-3	TGTGCCAGCAGTTACTCGGTAGCCGGCACAGATACGCAGTATTTT	CASSYSVAGTDTQYF
TRBV9	.	.	TRBJ1-1	TGTGCCAGCAGCGTAGGGTCAAAAAACACTGAAGCTTTCTTT	CASSVGSKNTEAFF
TRBV25-1	.	.	TRBJ1-2	TGTGCCAGCAGTCGAGAAGGGCAGATTTATGGCTACACCTTC	CASSREGQIYGYTF
TRBV30	.	.	TRBJ1-3	TGTGCCTGGAGTGTAAGGGGGACCTCTGGAAACACCATATATTTT	CAWSVRGTSGNTIYF
TRBV6-5	.	.	TRBJ1-2	TGTGCCAGCAGATCCCGTCGGCAAGCTAACTATGGCTACACCTTC	CASRSRRQANYGYTF
TRBV6-6	TRBD2	.	TRBJ2-5	TGTGCCAGCAGTACGCCGGGGGGGGAGACCCAGTACTTC	CASSTPGGETQYF
TRBV30	TRBD1	.	TRBJ1-2	TGTGCCTATTCGGGACAGCCCTATGGCTACACCTTC	CAYSGQPYGYTF
TRBV19	TRBD2	.	TRBJ2-3	TGTGCCAGTAGTTCAACCGGGACTAGCGGGAGGATCTCAGATACGCAGTATTTT	CASSSTGTSGRISDTQYF
TRBV30	TRBD1	.	TRBJ1-4	TGTGCCTGGAGTATAGGACAGGGGGATAATGAAAAACTGTTTTTT	CAWSIGQGDNEKLFF
TRBV6-6	.	.	TRBJ2-3	TGTGCCAGCAGCCCGCCCTGGATGAGAAGCACAGATACGCAGTATTTT	CASSPPWMRSTDTQYF
TRBV6-5	TRBD1	.	TRBJ1-2	TGTGCCAGCAGGGGGACAGGGGATGGCTACACCTTC	CASRGTGDGYTF
TRBV2	.	.	TRBJ1-1	TGTGCCAGCAGTGATATCCCATCCACAGGGAAGGCTTTGAACACTGAAGCTTTCTTT	CASSDIPSTGKALNTEAFF
TRBV5-1	.	once	TRBJ2-2	TGCGCCAGCAGCCGACCGGCGGGGGCGGCCGGGGAGCTGTTTTTT	CASSRPAGAAGELFF
TRBV29-1	TRBD2	.	TRBJ2-1	TGCAGCGTTTCCCCTCGACTAGCGGTGCGGAATGAGCAGTTCTTC	CSVSPRLAVRNEQFF
TRBV9	.	.	TRBJ2-1	TGTGCCAGCAGCCCCTTTAGAGGGGTCGCCTACAATGAGCAGTTCTTC	CASSPFRGVAYNEQFF
TRBV6-5	TRBD1	.	TRBJ1-2	TGTGCCAGCAGTCAAACCCACAGGGGGCTGGGAGGCTACACCTTC	CASSQTHRGLGGYTF
TRBV7-8	.	.	TRBJ1-5	TGTGCCAGCAGCTCAACCGCGACGGGGTATAGCAATCAGCCCCAGCATTTT	CASSSTATGYSNQPQHF
TRBV7-2	TRBD2	.	TRBJ2-1	TGTGCCAGCAGCTTAGGGTTAGCGGGAGATGAGCAGTTCTTC	CASSLGLAGDEQFF
TRBV7-9	TRBD2	.	TRBJ2-1	TGTGCCAGCAGCTCCCCGTGGGGACTAGCGGGATATGAGCAGTTCTTC	CASSSPWGLAGYEQFF
TRBV7-2	.	.	TRBJ1-2	TGTGCCAGCAGCCCCCCCACAGGGACCAACTATGGCTACACCTTC	CASSPPTGTNYGYTF
TRBV6-1	.	few	TRBJ1-5	TGTGCCAGCAGTGAGTTTAGCAATCAGCCCCAGCATTTT	CASSEFSNQPQHF
TRBV7-9	.	once	TRBJ2-3	TGTGCCAGCAGCTCATCGGGCACAGATACGCAGTATTTT	CASSSSGTDTQYF
TRBV4-3	.	.	TRBJ1-5	TGCGCCAGCAGCCAAGCTGAAGGGGGTAATAATCAGCCCCAGCATTTT	CASSQAEGGNNQPQHF
TRBV4-1	.	.	TRBJ2-3	TGCGCCAGCAGCCAAGCGTCTGTGGGAGATACGCAGTATTTT	CASSQASVGDTQYF
TRBV28	.	.	TRBJ1-5	TGTGCCAGCAGCCGCCTACAGGGAGGCAATCAGCCCCAGCATTTT	CASSRLQGGNQPQHF
TRBV5-1	TRBD2	.	TRBJ2-5	TGCGCCAGCAGTTTGCAGGGACTAGAAACAGAGACCCAGTACTTC	CASSLQGLETETQYF
TRBV6-5	.	.	TRBJ1-2	TGTGCCAGCAGCCCGGCGGGGGGCTACACCTTC	CASSPAGGYTF
TRBV19	TRBD1	few	TRBJ1-5	TGTGCCAGTAGTAGGACAGGGAAAATTGATTGGTATAGCAATCAGCCCCAGCATTTT	CASSRTGKIDWYSNQPQHF
TRBV6-5	.	.	TRBJ1-2	TGTGCCAGCGGCTTGGACAAGGGTTCTGGCTACACCTTC	CASGLDKGSGYTF
TRBV28	.	.	TRBJ2-7	TGTGCCAGCAGTAGCTCGATCCGGGACACCTCCTTTTCCTACGAGCAGTACTTC	CASSSSIRDTSFSYEQYF
TRBV4-1	.	.	TRBJ1-5	TGCGCCAGCAGCCAAGGGTCGGTTAGCAATCAGCCCCAGCATTTT	CASSQGSVSNQPQHF
TRBV30	.	.	TRBJ2-1	TGTGCCTGGAGTGAAACTAGCATCTACAATGAGCAGTTCTTC	CAWSETSIYNEQFF
TRBV19	.	.	TRBJ2-2	TGTGCCAGTAGTATCAGGCTTTTGAACACCGGGGAGCTGTTTTTT	CASSIRLLNTGELFF
TRBV5-4	.	.	TRBJ2-3	TGTGCCAGCAGCTTATTCTACCTGGGGTACGATACGCAGTATTTT	CASSLFYLGYDTQYF
TRBV6-5	.	.	TRBJ1-1	TGTGCCAGCACCTTTATTCCGAACCTGAACACTGAAGCTTTCTTT	CASTFIPNLNTEAFF
TRBV28	.	.	TRBJ1-5	TGTGCCAGCAGTTTAATGGCAGATCAGCAGCCCCAGCATTTT	CASSLMADQQPQHF
TRBV28	.	.	TRBJ2-2	TGTGCCAGCAGTAGACCCGGTGGGGAGCTGTTTTTT	CASSRPGGELFF
TRBV10-3	.	.	TRBJ2-5	TGTGCCATCAGACCCGGACAGACGCAAGAGACCCAGTACTTC	CAIRPGQTQETQYF
TRBV5-4	TRBD2	.	TRBJ2-4	TGTGCCAGCAGCTTCCCTAGCGGGAGGGGCATTCAGTACTTC	CASSFPSGRGIQYF
TRBV9	.	.	TRBJ2-3	TGTGCCAGCAGCAGCCGGGACATTACAGATACGCAGTATTTT	CASSSRDITDTQYF
TRBV19	TRBD1	once	TRBJ2-1	TGTGCCAGTTCCGGGACAGCCTACAATGAGCAGTTCTTC	CASSGTAYNEQFF
TRBV18	.	.	TRBJ2-7	TGTGCCAGCTCACCCTTCGACTTGGACGAGCAGTACTTC	CASSPFDLDEQYF
TRBV7-2	.	.	TRBJ2-1	TGTGCCAGCAGCTTAGATTGGGGGTTGGGTGAGCAGTTCTTC	CASSLDWGLGEQFF
TRBV5-1	.	.	TRBJ1-2	TGCGCCAGCAGCTTGCTTTGGCAGGTTCATGGCTACACCTTC	CASSLLWQVHGYTF
TRBV11-2	.	.	TRBJ1-6	TGTGCCAGCAGCTTAGATTATAATTCACCCCTCCACTTT	CASSLDYNSPLHF
TRBV6-6	.	once	TRBJ2-1	TGTGCCAGCAGTTATGGCGGGACAGAAAATGAGCAGTTCTTC	CASSYGGTENEQFF
TRBV19	.	.	TRBJ1-3	TGTGCCAGTAGTATTACCGGGCTGCGTGGAAACACCATATATTTT	CASSITGLRGNTIYF